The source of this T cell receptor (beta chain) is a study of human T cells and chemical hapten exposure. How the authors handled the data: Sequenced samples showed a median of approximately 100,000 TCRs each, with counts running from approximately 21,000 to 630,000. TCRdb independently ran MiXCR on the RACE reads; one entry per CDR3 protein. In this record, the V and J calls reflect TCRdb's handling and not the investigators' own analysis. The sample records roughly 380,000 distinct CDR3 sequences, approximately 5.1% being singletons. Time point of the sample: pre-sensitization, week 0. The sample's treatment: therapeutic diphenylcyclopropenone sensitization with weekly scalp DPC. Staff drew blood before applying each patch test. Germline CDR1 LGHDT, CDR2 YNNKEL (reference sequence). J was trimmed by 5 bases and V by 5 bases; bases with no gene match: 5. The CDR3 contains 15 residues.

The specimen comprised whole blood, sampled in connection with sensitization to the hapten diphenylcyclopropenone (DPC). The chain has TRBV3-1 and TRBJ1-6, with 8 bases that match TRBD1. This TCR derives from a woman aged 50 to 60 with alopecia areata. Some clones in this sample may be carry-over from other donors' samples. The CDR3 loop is CASSLTTGDNSPLHF. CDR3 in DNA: TGTGCCAGCAGCTTAACGACAGGGGATAATTCACCCCTCCACTTT.